The clone carrying this T cell receptor (beta chain) was found a few times. Its specificity is not known. The use of a sample-barcoded 5' primer and a J-beta primer mix characterized a second PCR of about 6 to 11 cycles. With 12 random nucleotides, a template-switch adaptor tagged each individual cDNA molecule. TCRdb re-called the 5' RACE reads through MiXCR, storing one row per CDR3 protein. The table records approximately 790,000 distinct CDR3 sequences, 55% to 65% of them present only once. This sample is drawn from a study of blood T cells in healthy people across ages. Findings and limits, study-wide: Naive T cell percentage strongly correlated with TCR beta diversity. Reliance upon unsorted PBMCs precluded definitive naive versus antigen-experienced comparison.

Germline V gives CDR1 SGHTA, CDR2 FQGNSA. The V segment lost 4 bases and the J segment 7 bases; nucleotides outside the gene matches: 5. The CDR3 loop spans 13 amino acids. The chain carries TRBV7-2 and TRBJ2-7, with 9 bases lining up with TRBD1. The TCR originated in a man aged 30 to 45 in good health. Sample: blood. The CDR3 DNA reads as TGTGCCAGCAGCTCCCGACAGGGGGGAGAGCAGTACTTC. It specifies CASSSRQGGEQYF.